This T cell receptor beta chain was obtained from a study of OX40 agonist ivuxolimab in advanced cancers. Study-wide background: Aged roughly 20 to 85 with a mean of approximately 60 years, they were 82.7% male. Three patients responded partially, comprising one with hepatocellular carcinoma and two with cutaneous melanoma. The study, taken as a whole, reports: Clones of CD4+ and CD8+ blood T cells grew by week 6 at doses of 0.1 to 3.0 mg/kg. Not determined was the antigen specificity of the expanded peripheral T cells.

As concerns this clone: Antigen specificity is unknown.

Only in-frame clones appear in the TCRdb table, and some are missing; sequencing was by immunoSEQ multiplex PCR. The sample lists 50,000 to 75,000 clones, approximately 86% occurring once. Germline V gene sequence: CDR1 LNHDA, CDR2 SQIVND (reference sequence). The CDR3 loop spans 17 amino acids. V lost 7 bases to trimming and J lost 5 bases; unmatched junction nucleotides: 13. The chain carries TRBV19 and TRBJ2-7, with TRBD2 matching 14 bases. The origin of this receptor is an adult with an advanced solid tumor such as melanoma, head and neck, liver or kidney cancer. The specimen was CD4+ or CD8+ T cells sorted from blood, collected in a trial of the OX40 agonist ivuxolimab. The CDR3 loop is CASTSRGTSGSSDEQYF. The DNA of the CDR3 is TGTGCCAGTACCTCCAGGGGGACTAGCGGGAGTTCGGACGAGCAGTACTTC.